This TCR beta chain comes out of a study of blood T cell repertoires in COVID-19. Looking at the study overall: From the United States, Italy and Spain came samples of acute and convalescent COVID-19. The cDNA or gDNA used as material had been derived from T cells, B-cell-depleted T cells, or PBMCs.

Source study methods: Using reference gene primer amplification, nucleated cell counts were estimated. Produced via immunoSEQ multiplex PCR; TCRdb's table is partial and in-frame only. D and trimming were read from the DNA, whereas the V and J calls and clone size are those reported in that table. This sample yields roughly 70,000 clones, of which about 80% are seen a single time; around 27% belongs to the top ten. Trimming pared 5 bases from V and 5 bases from J, leaving 13 bases between. This CDR3 spans 13 amino acids. Germline CDR1 SQVTM, CDR2 ANQGSEA. This receptor was obtained from a human donor in a cohort sampled during active COVID-19. The rearrangement links TRBV29-1 to TRBJ2-1; D gene unclear. Sequencing was done on a sample of peripheral blood. CDR3 bases: TGCAGCGTTCGGCGCCAGGCCAACAATGAGCAGTTCTTC. It codes for CSVRRQANNEQFF.